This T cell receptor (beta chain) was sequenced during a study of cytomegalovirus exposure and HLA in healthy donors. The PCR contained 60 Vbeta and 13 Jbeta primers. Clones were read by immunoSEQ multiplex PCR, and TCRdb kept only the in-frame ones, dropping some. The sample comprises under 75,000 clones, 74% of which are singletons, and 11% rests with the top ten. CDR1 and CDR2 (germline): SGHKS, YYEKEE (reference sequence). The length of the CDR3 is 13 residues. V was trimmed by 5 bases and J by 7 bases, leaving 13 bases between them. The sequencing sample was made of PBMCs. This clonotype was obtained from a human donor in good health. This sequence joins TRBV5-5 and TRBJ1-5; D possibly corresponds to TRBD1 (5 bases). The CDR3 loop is CASSSGFWQPQHF. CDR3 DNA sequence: TGTGCCAGCAGTTCAGGGTTTTGGCAGCCCCAGCATTTT.